This entry lists 9 T cell receptor beta chains sequenced from one sample in a study of technical replicates of blood from a few donors. The table came from immunoSEQ multiplex PCR; TCRdb's copy has only in-frame clones and leaves some out. The sample has 60,000 to 65,000 clones; 70% to 90% are singletons. Source material: PBMCs. These TCRs come from a human donor in good health. Some clones in this sample may be carry-over from other donors' samples.

The genes are TRBV2 and TRBJ2-1; D might be TRBD2 (6 bases). The CDR3 runs 11 residues. Germline V gene lookup returns CDR1 SNHLY and CDR2 FYNNEI. Trimming pared 5 bases from V and 15 bases from J, leaving 14 bases between. The CDR3 sequence is CASSSSGGRFF. In DNA, the CDR3 is TGTGCCAGCAGTTCCTCAGGAGGGCGGTTCTTC.

This rearrangement joins TRBV7-2 to TRBJ2-5; D perhaps matches TRBD1 (5 bases). Germline V CDR1 and CDR2: SGHTA, FQGNSA. CDR3 length: 14 residues. Trimming removed 3 bases from V and 2 bases from J, with 10 bases in between. In DNA form, the CDR3 reads TGTGCCAGCAGCTTGGGCAGGGTGCAAGAGACCCAGTACTTC. It codes for CASSLGRVQETQYF.

V gene TRBV9 combines with J gene TRBJ2-3, with 8 bases identical to TRBD2. In germline, CDR1 is SGDLS, CDR2 YYNGEE. The CDR3 extends over 16 amino acids. With 0 bases clipped from V and 2 bases from J, the junction kept 5 bases outside the gene matches. CDR3 protein: CASSVVGGRTTDTQYF. In nucleotides, the CDR3 is TGTGCCAGCAGCGTAGTTGGCGGGAGGACCACAGATACGCAGTATTTT.

CDR3 nucleotides: TGTGCCAGCAGCCCAGGGGGACTAGCGGGAGCCAATGAGCAGTTCTTC. Encoded protein: CASSPGGLAGANEQFF. This rearrangement joins TRBV28 to TRBJ2-1; 14 bases match TRBD2. Trimming at V came to 6 bases and at J to 6 bases, leaving 7 bases not matched to a gene. The CDR3 has 16 residues. CDR1 is MDHEN and CDR2 is SYDVKM in the germline V gene.

The rearrangement links TRBV7-9 to TRBJ1-2; the D gene is possibly TRBD1 (5 bases). Germline V gives CDR1 SEHNR, CDR2 FQNEAQ (reference sequence). V lost 7 bases, J lost 3 bases, and 18 bases lay in between. The length of the CDR3 is 15 residues. The CDR3 sequence: CASNLGSGGDYGYTF. The CDR3 DNA reads TGTGCCAGCAACTTGGGATCTGGGGGGGACTATGGCTACACCTTC.

This clone was detected only once. The chain couples TRBV7-2 to TRBJ1-6; D is unresolved. The germline V gene encodes CDR1 SGHTA and CDR2 FQGNSA. This CDR3 comprises 13 residues. Trimming pared 2 bases from V and 7 bases from J, leaving 6 bases between. The CDR3 spells CASSLWQNSPLHF. The CDR3 DNA sequence: TGTGCCAGCAGCTTATGGCAGAATTCACCCCTCCACTTT.

This clone was seen only a few times. The chain has TRBV6-4 and TRBJ2-3; 8 bases agree with TRBD2. The CDR3 totals 16 residues. Germline CDR1 reads MRHNA; CDR2 reads SNTAGT. J gave up 4 bases and V 5 bases, and 11 bases lay outside the gene matches. The DNA for the CDR3 is TGTGCCAGCAGTCCCGAAAGCGGGGGTTCCTCAGATACGCAGTATTTT. Protein sequence: CASSPESGGSSDTQYF.

The V call is TRBV13, the J call TRBJ2-7; 14 nucleotides line up with TRBD2. The J segment lost 0 bases and the V segment lost 5 bases, leaving 3 bases of the junction unmatched. The CDR3 consists of 16 residues. The germline CDR1 and CDR2 sequences are PRHDT and FYEKMQ (reference sequence). The CDR3 sequence: CASSTGTSGGSYEQYF. The DNA of the CDR3 is TGTGCCAGCAGCACCGGGACTAGCGGGGGCTCCTACGAGCAGTACTTC.

This clone showed up just a few times. The chain joins TRBV14 to TRBJ2-7; D is undetermined. Germline V gives CDR1 SGHDN, CDR2 FVKESK. The CDR3 loop spans 16 amino acids. Trimming took 2 bases from V and 2 from J, leaving 16 bases between them. CDR3 sequence reads: CASSQIGRNPAYEQYF. In DNA, the CDR3 is TGTGCCAGCAGCCAAATCGGCAGGAACCCAGCCTACGAGCAGTACTTC.